This T cell receptor (beta chain) was documented in a study of blood T cells in healthy people across ages. The ends were cut back, 4 bases at V and 2 bases at J, with 9 bases in the middle. CDR1 SQVTM and CDR2 ANQGSEA come from the germline V gene. The CDR3 has 13 amino acids. With a J-beta primer mix and a sample-barcoded 5' primer, a second PCR ran 7 to 11 cycles. TCRdb ran MiXCR on the 5' RACE reads and lists one entry per CDR3 protein. The sample lists 1.4 million or so distinct CDR3 sequences, roughly 43% occurring once. The receptor's source is a woman between 18 and 30 years old in good health. Material: blood. This chain connects TRBV29-1 to TRBJ1-5; D is undetermined. This CDR3 reads CSVGILGNQPQHF. The CDR3 DNA sequence: TGCAGCGTTGGAATACTAGGCAATCAGCCCCAGCATTTT.